This note documents a single T cell receptor (beta chain) sequence. These data belong to a study of T cell responses to AZD1222 COVID-19 vaccine. On the study more broadly: Whether given at about 4 or about 12 weeks, second doses were pooled.

Produced via immunoSEQ multiplex PCR; TCRdb's table is partial and in-frame only. The sample holds around 150,000 clones, around 94% seen once. The CDR3 spans 13 residues. The germline V gene has CDR1 SEHNR and CDR2 FQNEAQ (reference sequence). Trimming stripped 5 bases from V and 3 bases from J, with 9 bases between. The chain joins TRBV7-9 to TRBJ2-3; D is perhaps TRBD2 (5 bases). The specimen comprised peripheral blood, sampled on day 0 of AZD1222 vaccination. This clonotype was obtained from an adult in good health. The chain's CDR3 is CASSPPGTDTQYF. Here the CDR3 DNA reads TGTGCCAGCAGCCCCCCGGGGACAGATACGCAGTATTTT.